This T cell receptor (beta chain) was sequenced during a study of blood T cell repertoires in COVID-19. Grouping used clinical history reported by participants in a survey and questionnaire. Original processing notes: It was from reference gene primer amplification that nucleated cell counts were estimated. The table came from immunoSEQ multiplex PCR; TCRdb's copy has only in-frame clones and leaves some out. V and J calls and clone size are copied from that table; D and trimming were computed from the DNA. The table includes 150,000 to 200,000 clones, 65% to 85% detected once. The CDR3 contains 15 residues. Germline CDR1 and CDR2: LGHDT and YNNKEL (reference sequence). The V gene end was trimmed by 1 base and the J gene end by 3 bases; junction bases not matched to a gene: 4. This clone was detected a few times.

Sequencing was performed on PBMCs or T cells enriched from blood (not recorded which). The chain couples TRBV3-1 (or the pseudogene TRBV3-2) to TRBJ2-7; 9 nucleotides agree with TRBD1. This sequence was found in a man in his forties or fifties who had recovered from COVID-19. The CDR3 reads CASSQAPGQGYEQYF. CDR3 sequence (DNA): TGTGCCAGCAGCCAAGCCCCGGGACAGGGCTACGAGCAGTACTTC.